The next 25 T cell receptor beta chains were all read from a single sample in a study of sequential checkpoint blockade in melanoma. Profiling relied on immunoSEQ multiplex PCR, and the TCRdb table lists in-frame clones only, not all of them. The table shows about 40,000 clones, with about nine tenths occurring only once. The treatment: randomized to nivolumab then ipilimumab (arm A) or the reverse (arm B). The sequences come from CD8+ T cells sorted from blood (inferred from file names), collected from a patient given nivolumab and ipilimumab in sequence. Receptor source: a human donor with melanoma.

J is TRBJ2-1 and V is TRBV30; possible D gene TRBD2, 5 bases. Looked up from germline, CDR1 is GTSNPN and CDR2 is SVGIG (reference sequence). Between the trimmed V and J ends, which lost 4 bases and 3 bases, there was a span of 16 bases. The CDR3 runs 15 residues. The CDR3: CAWTSPSRFYNEQFF. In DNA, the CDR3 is TGTGCCTGGACGAGTCCTAGCAGATTCTACAATGAGCAGTTCTTC.

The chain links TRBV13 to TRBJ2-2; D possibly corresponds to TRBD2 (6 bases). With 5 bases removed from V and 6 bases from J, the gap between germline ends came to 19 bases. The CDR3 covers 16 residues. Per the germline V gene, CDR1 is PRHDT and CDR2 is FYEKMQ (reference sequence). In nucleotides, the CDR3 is TGTGCCAGCAGCCCCAAGGCGGGGAGGTTGGCCGGGGAGCTGTTTTTT. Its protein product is CASSPKAGRLAGELFF.

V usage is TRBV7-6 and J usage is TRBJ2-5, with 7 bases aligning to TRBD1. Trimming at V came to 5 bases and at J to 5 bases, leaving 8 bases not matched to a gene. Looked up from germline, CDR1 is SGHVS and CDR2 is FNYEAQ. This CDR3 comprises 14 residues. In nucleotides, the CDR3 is TGTGCCAGCAGCGAGACAGGGAGATTGGAGACCCAGTACTTC. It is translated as CASSETGRLETQYF.

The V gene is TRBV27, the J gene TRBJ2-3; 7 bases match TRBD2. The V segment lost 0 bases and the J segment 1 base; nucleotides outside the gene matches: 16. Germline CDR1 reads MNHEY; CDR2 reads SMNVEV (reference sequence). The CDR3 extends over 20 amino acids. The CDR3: CASSLSGGGYRTRGTDTQYF. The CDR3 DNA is TGTGCCAGCAGTTTATCAGGCGGGGGATACCGGACTAGGGGCACAGATACGCAGTATTTT.

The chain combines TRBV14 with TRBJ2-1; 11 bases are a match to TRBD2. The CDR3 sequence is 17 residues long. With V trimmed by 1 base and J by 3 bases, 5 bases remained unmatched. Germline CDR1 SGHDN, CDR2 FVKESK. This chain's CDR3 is CASSQGPSGRYYNEQFF. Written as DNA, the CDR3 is TGTGCCAGCAGCCAAGGTCCTAGCGGGAGGTACTACAATGAGCAGTTCTTC.

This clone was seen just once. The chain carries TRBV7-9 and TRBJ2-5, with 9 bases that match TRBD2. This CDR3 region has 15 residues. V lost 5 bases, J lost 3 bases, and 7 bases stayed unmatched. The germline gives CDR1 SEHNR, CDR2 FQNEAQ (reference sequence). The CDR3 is CASSTLLAGEETQYF. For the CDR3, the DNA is TGTGCCAGCAGCACCCTACTAGCGGGCGAAGAGACCCAGTACTTC.

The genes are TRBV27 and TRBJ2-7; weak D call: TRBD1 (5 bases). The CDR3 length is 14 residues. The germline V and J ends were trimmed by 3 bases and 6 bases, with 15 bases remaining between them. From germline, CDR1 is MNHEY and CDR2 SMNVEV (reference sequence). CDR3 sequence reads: CASSFGQGLGEQYF. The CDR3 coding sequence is TGTGCCAGCAGTTTCGGTCAGGGCCTTGGCGAGCAGTACTTC.

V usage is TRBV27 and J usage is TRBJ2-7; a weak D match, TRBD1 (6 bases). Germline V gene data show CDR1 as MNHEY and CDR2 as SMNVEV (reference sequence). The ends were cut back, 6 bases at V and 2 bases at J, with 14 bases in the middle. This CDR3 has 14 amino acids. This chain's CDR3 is CASRGAGLPYEQYF. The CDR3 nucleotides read TGTGCCAGCAGGGGGGCAGGGTTGCCCTACGAGCAGTACTTC.

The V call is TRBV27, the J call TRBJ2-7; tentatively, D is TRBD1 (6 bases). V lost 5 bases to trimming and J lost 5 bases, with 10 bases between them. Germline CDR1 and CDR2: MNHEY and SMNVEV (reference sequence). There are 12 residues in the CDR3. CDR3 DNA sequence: TGTGCCAGCAGTCCAGGGGTGAACGAGCAGTACTTC. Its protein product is CASSPGVNEQYF.

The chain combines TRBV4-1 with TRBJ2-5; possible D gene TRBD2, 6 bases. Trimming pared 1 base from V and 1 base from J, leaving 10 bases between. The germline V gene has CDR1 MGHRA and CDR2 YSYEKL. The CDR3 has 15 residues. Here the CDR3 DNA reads TGCGCCAGCAGCCAAGTGGGGGGTGTCCAAGAGACCCAGTACTTC. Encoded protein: CASSQVGGVQETQYF.

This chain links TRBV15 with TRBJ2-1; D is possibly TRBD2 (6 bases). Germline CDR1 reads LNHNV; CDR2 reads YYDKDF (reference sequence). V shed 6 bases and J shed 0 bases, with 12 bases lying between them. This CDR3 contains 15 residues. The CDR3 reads CATRGERVSYNEQFF. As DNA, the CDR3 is TGTGCCACCAGAGGGGAGCGGGTCTCCTACAATGAGCAGTTCTTC.

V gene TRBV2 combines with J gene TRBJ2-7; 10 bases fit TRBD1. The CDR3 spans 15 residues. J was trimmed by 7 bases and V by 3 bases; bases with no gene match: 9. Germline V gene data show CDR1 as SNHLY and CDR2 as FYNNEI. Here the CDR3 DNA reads TGTGCCAGCAGTGAGCGGGGACAGGGGCTACGGGAGCAGTACTTC. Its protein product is CASSERGQGLREQYF.

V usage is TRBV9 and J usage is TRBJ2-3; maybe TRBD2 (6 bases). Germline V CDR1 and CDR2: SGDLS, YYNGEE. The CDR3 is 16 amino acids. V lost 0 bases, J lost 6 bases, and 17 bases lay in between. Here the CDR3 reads CASSVEGLPSVDTQYF. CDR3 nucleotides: TGTGCCAGCAGCGTAGAGGGACTTCCCTCGGTTGATACGCAGTATTTT.

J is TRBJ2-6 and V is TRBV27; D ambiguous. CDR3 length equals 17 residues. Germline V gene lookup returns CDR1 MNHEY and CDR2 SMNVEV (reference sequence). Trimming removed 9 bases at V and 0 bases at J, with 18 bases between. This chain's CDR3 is CARYKSPWSSGANVLTF. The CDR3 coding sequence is TGTGCCAGGTACAAGAGTCCCTGGAGCTCTGGGGCCAACGTCCTGACTTTC.

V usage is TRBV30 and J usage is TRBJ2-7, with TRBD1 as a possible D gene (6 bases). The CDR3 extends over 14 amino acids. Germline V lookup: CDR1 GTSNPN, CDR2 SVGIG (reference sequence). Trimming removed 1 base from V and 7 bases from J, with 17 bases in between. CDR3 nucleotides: TGTGCCTGGAGTGAGCCAGGGGTAGATGGGGAGCAGTACTTC. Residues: CAWSEPGVDGEQYF.

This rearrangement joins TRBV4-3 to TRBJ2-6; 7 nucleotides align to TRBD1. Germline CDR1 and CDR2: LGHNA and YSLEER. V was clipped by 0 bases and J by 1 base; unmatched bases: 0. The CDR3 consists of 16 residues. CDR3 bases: TGCGCCAGCAGCCAAGACAGGGGGTCTGGGGCCAACGTCCTGACTTTC. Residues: CASSQDRGSGANVLTF.

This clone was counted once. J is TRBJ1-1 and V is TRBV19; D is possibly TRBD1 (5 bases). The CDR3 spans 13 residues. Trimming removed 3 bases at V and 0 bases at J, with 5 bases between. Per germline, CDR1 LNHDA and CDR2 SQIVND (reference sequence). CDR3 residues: CASSMGLNTEAFF. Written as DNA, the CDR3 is TGTGCCAGTAGTATGGGGCTGAACACTGAAGCTTTCTTT.

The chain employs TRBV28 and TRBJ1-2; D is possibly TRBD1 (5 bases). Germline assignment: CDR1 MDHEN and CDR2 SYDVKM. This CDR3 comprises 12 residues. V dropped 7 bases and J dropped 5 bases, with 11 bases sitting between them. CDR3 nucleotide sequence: TGTGCCAGCATTCAGGGTTCGTATGGCTACACCTTC. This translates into CASIQGSYGYTF.

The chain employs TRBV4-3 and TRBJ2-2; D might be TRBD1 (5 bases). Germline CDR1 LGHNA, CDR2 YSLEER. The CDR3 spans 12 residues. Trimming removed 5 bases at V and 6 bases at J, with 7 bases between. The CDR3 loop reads CASSSRAGELFF. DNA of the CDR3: TGCGCCAGCAGCTCCAGGGCCGGGGAGCTGTTTTTT.

CDR3 in DNA: TGTGCCAGCAGCGGTCCGGGACATCTGAGCTCTGGAAACACCATATATTTT. Residues: CASSGPGHLSSGNTIYF. This chain joins TRBV5-4 and TRBJ1-3; TRBD1 is a possible D gene (6 bases). The CDR3 is made up of 17 amino acids. The V end was cut by 4 bases, the J end by 0 bases, with 17 bases between. Germline CDR1 SGHNT, CDR2 YYREEE (reference sequence).

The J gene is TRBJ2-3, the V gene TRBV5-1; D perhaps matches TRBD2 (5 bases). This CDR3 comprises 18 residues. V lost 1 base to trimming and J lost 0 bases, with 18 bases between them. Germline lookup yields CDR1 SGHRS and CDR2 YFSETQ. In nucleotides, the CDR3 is TGCGCCAGCAGCTTGTGGCTGGGGAAGGGCGGGAGCACAGATACGCAGTATTTT. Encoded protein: CASSLWLGKGGSTDTQYF.

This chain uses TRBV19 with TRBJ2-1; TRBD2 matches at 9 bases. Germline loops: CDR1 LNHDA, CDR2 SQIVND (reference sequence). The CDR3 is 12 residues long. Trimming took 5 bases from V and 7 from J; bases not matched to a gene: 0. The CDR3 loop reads CASSGLANEQFF. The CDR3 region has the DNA TGTGCCAGTAGTGGACTAGCGAATGAGCAGTTCTTC.

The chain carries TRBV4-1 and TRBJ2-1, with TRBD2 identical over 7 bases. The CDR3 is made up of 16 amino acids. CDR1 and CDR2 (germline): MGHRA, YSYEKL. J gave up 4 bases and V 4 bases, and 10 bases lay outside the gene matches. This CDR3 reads CASSPREPLTYNEQFF. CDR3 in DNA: TGCGCCAGCAGCCCGCGGGAGCCTTTAACGTACAATGAGCAGTTCTTC.

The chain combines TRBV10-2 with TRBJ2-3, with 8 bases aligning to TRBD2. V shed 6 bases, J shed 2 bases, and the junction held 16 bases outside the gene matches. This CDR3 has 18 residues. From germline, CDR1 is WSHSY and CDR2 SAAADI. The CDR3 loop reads CASSRPLLSGGPTDTQYF. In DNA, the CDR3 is TGCGCCAGCAGCCGCCCCCTCTTAAGCGGGGGCCCCACAGATACGCAGTATTTT.

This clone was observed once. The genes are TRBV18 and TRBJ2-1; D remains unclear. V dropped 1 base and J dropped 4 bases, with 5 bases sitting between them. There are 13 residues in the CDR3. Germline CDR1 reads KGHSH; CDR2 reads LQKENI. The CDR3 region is CASSPLEYNEQFF. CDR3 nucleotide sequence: TGTGCCAGCTCACCACTAGAGTACAATGAGCAGTTCTTC.